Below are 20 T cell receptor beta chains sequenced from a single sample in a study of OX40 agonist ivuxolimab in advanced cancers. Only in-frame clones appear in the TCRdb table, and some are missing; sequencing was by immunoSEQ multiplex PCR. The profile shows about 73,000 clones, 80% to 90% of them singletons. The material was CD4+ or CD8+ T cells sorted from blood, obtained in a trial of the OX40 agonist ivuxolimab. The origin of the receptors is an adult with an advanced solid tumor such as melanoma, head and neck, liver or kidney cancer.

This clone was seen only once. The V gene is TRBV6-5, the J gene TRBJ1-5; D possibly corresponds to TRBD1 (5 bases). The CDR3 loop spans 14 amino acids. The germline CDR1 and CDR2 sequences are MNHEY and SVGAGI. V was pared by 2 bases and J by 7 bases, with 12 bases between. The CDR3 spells CASSYTQGTQPQHF. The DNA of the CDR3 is TGTGCCAGCAGTTACACCCAGGGAACCCAGCCCCAGCATTTT.

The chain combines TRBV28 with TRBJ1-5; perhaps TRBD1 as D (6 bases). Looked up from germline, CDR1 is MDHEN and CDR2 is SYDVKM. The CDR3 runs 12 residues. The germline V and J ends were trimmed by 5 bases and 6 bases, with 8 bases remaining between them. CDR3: CASSQGSQPQHF. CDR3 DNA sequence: TGTGCCAGCAGTCAGGGGTCTCAGCCCCAGCATTTT.

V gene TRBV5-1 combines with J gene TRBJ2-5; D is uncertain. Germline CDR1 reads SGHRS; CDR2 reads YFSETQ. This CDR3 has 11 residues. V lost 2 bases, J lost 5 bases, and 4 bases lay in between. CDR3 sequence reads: CASSLVETQYF. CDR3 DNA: TGCGCCAGCAGCTTAGTGGAGACCCAGTACTTC.

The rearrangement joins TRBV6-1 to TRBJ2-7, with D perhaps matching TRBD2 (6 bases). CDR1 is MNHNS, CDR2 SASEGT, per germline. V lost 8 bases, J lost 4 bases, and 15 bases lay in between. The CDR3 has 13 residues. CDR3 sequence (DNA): TGTGCCAGCGCCCGGGAGTTCAAGTACGAGCAGTACTTC. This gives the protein CASAREFKYEQYF.

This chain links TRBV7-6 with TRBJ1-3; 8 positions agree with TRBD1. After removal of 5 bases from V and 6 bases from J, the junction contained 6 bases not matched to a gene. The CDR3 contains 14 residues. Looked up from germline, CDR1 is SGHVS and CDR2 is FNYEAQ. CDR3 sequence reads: CASSPRTGQNTIYF. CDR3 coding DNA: TGTGCCAGCAGCCCACGGACAGGGCAAAACACCATATATTTT.

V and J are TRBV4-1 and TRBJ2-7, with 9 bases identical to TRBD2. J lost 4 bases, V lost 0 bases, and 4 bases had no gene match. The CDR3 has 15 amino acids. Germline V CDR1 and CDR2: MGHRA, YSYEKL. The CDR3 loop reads CASSQDPSGRYEQYF. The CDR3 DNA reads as TGCGCCAGCAGCCAAGATCCCAGCGGGAGGTACGAGCAGTACTTC.

The CDR3 region has the DNA TGCGCCAGCAGGGACTTCCTCTACGAGCAGTACTTC. Its translation is CASRDFLYEQYF. The chain uses TRBV10-2 and TRBJ2-7; the D gene is possibly TRBD2 (5 bases). The CDR3 contains 12 residues. Trimming took off 6 bases at V and 3 bases at J, with 9 bases between the two ends. Germline V gene sequence: CDR1 WSHSY, CDR2 SAAADI.

CDR3 protein: CASSLSGIRYEQYF. CDR3 nucleotides: TGTGCCAGCAGTTTAAGTGGGATCCGCTACGAGCAGTACTTC. The V gene is TRBV27, the J gene TRBJ2-7, with D unclear. The CDR3 runs to 14 residues. Germline CDR1 reads MNHEY; CDR2 reads SMNVEV (reference sequence). V shed 2 bases and J shed 3 bases, with 11 bases lying between them.

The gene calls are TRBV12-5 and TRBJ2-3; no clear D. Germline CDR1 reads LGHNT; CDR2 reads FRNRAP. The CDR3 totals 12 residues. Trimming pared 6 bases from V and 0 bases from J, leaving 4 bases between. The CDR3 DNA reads TGTGCTAGTGGAACTAGCACAGATACGCAGTATTTT. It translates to CASGTSTDTQYF.

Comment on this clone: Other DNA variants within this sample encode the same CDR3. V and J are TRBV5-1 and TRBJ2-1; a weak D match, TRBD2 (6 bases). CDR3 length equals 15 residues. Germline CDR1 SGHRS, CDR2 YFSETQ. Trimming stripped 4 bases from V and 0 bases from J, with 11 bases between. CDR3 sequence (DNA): TGCGCCAGCAGCCCGACTAGTTCCTCCTACAATGAGCAGTTCTTC. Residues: CASSPTSSSYNEQFF.

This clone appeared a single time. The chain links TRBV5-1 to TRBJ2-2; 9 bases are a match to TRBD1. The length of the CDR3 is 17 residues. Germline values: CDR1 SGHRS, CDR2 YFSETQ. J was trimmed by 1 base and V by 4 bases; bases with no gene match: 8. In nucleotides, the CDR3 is TGCGCCAGCAGCATAGAGGGACAGGGCTTGAACACCGGGGAGCTGTTTTTT. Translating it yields CASSIEGQGLNTGELFF.

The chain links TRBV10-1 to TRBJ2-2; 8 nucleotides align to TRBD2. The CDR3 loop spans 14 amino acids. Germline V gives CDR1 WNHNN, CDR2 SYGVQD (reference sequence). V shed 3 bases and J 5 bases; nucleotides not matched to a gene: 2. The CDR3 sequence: CASSERLATGELFF. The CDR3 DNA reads TGCGCCAGCAGTGAAAGACTAGCGACCGGGGAGCTGTTTTTT.

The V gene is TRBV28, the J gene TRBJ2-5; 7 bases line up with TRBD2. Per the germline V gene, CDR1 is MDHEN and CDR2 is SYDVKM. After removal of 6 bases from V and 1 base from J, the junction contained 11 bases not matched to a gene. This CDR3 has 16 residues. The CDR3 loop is CASSLRSSGRQETQYF. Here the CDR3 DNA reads TGTGCCAGCAGCTTGAGGAGTAGCGGGCGCCAAGAGACCCAGTACTTC.

In DNA, the CDR3 is TGTGCCAGCAGCGTATCTGGAAGCACAGATACGCAGTATTTT. Its protein product is CASSVSGSTDTQYF. The chain is built from TRBV9 and TRBJ2-3; unclear D gene. The CDR3 totals 14 residues. In germline, CDR1 is SGDLS, CDR2 YYNGEE. Between the trimmed V and J ends, which lost 1 base and 0 bases, there was a span of 6 bases.

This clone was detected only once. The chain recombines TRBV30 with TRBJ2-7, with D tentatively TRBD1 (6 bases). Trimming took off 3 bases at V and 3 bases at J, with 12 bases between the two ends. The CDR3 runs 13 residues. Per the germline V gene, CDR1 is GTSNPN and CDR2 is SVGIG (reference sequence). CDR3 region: CAWSVTGIYEQYF. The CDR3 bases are TGTGCCTGGAGCGTTACAGGGATCTACGAGCAGTACTTC.

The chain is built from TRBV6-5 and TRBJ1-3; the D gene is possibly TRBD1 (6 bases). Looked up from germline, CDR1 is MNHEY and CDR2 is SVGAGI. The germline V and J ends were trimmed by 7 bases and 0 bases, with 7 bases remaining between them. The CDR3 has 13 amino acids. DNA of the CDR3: TGTGCCAGCACACAGGGCTCTGGAAACACCATATATTTT. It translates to CASTQGSGNTIYF.

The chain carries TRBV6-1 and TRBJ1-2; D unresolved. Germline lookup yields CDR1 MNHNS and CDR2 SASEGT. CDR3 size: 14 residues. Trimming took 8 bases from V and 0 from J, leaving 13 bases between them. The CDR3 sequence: CASGKATSNYGYTF. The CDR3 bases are TGTGCCAGCGGAAAGGCAACCTCTAACTATGGCTACACCTTC.

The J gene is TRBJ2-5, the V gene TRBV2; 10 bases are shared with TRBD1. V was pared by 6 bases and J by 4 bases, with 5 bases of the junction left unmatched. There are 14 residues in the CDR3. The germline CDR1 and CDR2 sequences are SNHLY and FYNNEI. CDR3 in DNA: TGTGCCAGCAGCCCGACAGGGGGCGGAGAGACCCAGTACTTC. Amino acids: CASSPTGGGETQYF.

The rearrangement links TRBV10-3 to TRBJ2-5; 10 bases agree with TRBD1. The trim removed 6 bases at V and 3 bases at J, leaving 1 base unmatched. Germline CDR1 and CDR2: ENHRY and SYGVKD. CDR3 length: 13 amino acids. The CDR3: CAISGTGEETQYF. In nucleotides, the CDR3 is TGTGCCATCAGCGGGACAGGGGAAGAGACCCAGTACTTC.

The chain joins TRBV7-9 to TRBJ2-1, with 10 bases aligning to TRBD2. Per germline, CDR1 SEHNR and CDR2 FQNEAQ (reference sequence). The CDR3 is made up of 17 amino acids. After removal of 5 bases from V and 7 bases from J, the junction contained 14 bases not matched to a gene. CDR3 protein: CASSPRGASGSVNEQFF. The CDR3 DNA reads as TGTGCCAGCAGCCCTCGAGGGGCTAGCGGGAGCGTTAATGAGCAGTTCTTC.